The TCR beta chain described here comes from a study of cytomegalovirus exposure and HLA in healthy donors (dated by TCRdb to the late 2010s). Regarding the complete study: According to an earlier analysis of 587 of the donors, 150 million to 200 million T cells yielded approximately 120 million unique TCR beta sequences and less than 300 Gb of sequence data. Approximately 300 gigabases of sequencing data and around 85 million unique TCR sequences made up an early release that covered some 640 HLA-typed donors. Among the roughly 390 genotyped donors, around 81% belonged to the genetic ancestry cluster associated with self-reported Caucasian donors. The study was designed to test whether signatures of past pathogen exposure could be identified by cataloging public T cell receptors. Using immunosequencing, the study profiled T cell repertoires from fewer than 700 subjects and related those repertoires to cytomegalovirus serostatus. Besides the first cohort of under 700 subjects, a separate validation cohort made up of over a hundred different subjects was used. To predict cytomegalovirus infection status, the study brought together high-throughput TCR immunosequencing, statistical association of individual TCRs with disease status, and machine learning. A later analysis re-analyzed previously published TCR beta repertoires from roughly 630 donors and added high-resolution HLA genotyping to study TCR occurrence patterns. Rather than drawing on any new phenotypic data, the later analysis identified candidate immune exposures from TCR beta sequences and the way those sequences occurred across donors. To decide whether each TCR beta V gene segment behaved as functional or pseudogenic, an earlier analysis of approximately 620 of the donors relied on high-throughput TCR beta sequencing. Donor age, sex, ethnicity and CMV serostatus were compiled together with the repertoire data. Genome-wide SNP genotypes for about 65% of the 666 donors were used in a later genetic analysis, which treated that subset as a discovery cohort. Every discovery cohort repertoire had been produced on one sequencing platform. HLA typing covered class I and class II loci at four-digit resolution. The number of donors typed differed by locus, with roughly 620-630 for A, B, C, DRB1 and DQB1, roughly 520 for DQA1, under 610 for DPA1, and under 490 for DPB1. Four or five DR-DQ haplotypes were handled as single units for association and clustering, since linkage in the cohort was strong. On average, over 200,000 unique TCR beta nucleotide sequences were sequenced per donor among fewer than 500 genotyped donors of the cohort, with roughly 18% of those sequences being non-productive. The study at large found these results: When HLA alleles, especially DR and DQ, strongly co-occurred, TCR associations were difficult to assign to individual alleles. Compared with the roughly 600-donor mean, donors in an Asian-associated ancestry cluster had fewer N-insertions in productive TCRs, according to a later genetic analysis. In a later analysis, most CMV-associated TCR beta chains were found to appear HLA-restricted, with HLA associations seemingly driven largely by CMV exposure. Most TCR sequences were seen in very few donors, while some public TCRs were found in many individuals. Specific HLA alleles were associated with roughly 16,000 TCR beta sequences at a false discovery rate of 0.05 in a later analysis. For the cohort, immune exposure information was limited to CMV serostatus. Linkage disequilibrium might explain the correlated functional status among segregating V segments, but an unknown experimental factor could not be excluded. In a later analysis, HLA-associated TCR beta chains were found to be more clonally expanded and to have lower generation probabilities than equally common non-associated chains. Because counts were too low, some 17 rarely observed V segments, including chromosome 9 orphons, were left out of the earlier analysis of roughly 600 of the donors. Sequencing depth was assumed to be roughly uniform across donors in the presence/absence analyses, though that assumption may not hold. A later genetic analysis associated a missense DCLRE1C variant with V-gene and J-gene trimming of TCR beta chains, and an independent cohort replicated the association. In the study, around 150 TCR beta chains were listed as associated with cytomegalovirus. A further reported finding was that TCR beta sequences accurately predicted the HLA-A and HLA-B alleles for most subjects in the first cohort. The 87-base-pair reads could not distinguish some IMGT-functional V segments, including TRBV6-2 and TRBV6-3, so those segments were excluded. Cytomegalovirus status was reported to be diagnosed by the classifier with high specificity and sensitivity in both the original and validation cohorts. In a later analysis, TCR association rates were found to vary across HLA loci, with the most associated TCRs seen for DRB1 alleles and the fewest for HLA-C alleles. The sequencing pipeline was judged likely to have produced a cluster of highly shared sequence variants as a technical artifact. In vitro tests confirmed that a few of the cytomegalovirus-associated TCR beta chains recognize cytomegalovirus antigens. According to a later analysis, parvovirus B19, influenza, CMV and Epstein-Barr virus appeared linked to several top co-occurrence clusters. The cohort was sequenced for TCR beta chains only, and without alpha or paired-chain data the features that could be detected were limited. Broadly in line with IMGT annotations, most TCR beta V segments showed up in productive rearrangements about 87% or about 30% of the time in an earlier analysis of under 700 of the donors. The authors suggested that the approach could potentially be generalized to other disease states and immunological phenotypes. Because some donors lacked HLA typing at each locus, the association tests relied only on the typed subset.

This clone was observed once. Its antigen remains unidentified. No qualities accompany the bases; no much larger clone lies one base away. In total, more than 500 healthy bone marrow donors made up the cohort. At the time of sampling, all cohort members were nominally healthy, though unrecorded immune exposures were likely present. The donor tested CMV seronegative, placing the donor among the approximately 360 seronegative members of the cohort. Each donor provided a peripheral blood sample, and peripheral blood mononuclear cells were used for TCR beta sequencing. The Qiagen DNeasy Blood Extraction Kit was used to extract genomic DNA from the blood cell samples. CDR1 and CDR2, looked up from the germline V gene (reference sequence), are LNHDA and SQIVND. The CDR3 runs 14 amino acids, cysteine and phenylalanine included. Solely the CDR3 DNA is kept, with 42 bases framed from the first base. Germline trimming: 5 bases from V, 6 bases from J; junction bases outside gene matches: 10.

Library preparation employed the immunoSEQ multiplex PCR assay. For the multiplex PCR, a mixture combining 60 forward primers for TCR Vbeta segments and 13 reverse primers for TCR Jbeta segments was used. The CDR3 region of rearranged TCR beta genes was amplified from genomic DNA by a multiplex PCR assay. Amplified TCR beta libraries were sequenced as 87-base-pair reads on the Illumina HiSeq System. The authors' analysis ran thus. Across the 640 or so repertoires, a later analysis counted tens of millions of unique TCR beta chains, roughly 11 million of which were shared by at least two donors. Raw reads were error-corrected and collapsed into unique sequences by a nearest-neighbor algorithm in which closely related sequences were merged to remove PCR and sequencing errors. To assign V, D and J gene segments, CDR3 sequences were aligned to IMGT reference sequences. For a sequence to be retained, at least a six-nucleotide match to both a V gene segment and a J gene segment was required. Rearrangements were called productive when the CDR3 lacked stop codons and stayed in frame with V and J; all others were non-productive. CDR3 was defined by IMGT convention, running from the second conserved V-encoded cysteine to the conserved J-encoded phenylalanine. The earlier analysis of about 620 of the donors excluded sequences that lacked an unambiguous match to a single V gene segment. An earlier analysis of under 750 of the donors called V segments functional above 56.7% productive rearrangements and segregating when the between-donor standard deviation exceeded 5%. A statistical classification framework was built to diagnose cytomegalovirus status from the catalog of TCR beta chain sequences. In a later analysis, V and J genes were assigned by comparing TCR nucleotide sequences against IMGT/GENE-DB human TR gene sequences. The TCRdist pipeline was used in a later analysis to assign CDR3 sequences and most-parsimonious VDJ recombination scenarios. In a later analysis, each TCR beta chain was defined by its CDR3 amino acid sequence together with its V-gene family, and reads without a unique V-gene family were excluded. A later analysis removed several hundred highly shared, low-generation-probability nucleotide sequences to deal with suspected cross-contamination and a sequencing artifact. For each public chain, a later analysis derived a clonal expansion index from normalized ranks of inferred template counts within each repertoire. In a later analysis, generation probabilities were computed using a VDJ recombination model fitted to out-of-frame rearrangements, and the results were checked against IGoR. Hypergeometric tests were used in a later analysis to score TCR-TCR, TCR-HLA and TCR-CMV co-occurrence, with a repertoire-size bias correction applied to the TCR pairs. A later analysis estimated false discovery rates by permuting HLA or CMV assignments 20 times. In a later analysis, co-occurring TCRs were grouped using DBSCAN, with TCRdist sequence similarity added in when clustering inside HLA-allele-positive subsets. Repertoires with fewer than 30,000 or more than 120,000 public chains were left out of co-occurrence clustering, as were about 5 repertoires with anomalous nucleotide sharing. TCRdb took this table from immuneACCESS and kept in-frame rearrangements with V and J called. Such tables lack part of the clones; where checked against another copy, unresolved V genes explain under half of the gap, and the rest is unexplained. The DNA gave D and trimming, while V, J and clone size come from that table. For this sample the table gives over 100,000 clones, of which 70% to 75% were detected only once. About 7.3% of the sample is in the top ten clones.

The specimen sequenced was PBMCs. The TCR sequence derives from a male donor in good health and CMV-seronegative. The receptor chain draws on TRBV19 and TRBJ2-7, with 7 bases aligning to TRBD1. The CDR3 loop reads CASSSNGQAGEQYF. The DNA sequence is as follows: TGTGCCAGTAGTTCCAACGGACAGGCCGGCGAGCAGTACTTC.